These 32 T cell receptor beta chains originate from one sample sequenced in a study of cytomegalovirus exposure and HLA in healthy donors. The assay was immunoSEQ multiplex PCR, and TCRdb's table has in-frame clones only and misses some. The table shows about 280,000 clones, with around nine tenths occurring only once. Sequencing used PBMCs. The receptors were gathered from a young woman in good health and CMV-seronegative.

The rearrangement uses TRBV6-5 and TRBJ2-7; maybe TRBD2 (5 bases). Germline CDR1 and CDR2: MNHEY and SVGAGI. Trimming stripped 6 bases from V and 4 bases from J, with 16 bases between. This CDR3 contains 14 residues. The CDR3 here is CASSITRGGYEQYF. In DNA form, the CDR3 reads TGTGCCAGCAGCATTACCCGAGGCGGGTACGAGCAGTACTTC.

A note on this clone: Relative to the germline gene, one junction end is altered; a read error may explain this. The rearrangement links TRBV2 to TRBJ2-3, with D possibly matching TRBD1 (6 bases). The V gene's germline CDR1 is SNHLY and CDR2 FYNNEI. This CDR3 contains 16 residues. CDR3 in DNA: TGTGCCAACAGTGAGGCTTTAGGGGGTTCCACAGATACGCAGTATTTT. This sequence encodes CANSEALGGSTDTQYF.

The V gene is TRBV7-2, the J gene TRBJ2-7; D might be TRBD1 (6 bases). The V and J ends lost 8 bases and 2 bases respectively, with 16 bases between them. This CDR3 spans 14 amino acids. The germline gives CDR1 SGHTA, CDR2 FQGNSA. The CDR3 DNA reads TGTGCCAGCCTTCTGGGCAGGGGTGCCTACGAGCAGTACTTC. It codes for CASLLGRGAYEQYF.

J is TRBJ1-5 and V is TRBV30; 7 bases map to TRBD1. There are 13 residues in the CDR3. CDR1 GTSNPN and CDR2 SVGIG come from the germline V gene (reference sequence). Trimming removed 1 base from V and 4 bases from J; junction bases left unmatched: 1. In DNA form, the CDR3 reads TGTGCCTGGAGTGAGGGGGCAAATCAGCCCCAGCATTTT. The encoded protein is CAWSEGANQPQHF. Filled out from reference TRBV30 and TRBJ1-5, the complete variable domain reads SQTIHQWPATLVQPVGSPLSLECTVEGTSNPNLYWYRQAAGRGLQLLFYSVGIGQISSEVPQNLSASRPQDRQFILSSKKLLLSDSGFYLCAWSEGANQPQHFGDGTRLSIL.

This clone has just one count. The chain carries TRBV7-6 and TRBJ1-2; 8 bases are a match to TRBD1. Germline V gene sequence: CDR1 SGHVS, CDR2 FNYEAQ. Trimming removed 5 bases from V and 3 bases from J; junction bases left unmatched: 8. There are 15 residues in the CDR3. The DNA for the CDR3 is TGTGCCAGCAGCGCGGCTACGGGACAGGACTATGGCTACACCTTC. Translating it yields CASSAATGQDYGYTF.

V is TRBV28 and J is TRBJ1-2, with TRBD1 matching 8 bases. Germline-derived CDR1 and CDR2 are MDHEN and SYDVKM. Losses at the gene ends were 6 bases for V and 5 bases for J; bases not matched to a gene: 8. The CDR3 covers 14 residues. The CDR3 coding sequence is TGTGCCAGCAGGGGGTCAGGGGGCCGATATGGCTACACCTTC. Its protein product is CASRGSGGRYGYTF.

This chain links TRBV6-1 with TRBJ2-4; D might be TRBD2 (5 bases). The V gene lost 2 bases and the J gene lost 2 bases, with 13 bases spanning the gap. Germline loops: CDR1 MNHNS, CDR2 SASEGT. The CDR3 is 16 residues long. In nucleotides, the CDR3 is TGTGCCAGCAGTGAATTTGGTGGGGAGTCCAAAAACATTCAGTACTTC. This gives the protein CASSEFGGESKNIQYF.

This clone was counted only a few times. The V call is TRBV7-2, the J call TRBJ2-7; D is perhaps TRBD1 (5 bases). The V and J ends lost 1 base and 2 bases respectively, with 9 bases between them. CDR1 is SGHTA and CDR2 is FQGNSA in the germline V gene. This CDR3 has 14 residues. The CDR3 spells CASSLVIGAYEQYF. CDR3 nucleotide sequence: TGTGCCAGCAGCTTAGTAATAGGGGCCTACGAGCAGTACTTC.

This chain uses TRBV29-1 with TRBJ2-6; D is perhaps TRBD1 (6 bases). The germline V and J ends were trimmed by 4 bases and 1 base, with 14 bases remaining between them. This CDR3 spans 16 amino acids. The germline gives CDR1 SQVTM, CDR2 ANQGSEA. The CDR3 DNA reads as TGCAGCGTTGGGATGTCAGGGGTTTCTGGGGCCAACGTCCTGACTTTC. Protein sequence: CSVGMSGVSGANVLTF. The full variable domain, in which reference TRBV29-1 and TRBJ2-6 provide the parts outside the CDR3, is SAVISQKPSRDICQRGTSLTIQCQVDSQVTMMFWYRQQPGQSLTLIATANQGSEATYESGFVIDKFPISRPNLTFSTLTVSNMSPEDSSIYLCSVGMSGVSGANVLTFGAGSRLTVL.

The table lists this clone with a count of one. Written as DNA, the CDR3 is TGTGCCAGCAGCAATTACTACGAGCAGTACTTC. This encodes CASSNYYEQYF. The genes are TRBV7-2 and TRBJ2-7; D is undetermined. This CDR3 spans 11 amino acids. CDR1 is SGHTA, CDR2 FQGNSA, per germline. The V end lost 5 bases, the J end lost 3 bases, and 5 bases lay between the germline ends.

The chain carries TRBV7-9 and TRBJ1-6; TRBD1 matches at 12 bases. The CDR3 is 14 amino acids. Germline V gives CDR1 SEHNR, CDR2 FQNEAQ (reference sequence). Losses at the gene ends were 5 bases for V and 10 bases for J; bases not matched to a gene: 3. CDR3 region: CASSQGQGASPLHF. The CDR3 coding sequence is TGTGCCAGCAGCCAGGGACAGGGGGCATCACCCCTCCACTTT.

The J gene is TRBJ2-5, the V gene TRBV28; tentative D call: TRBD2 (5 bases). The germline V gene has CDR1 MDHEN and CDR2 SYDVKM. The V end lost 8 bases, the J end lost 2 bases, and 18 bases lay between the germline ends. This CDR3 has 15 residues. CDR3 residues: CASVEGRGYQETQYF. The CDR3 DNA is TGTGCCAGCGTTGAGGGTCGGGGATATCAAGAGACCCAGTACTTC.

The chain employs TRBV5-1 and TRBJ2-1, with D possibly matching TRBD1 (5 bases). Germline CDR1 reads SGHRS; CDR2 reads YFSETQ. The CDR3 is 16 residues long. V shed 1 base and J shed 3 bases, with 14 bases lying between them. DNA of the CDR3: TGCGCCAGCAGCTTGCCAGGGTCCCGGTTCTACAATGAGCAGTTCTTC. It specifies CASSLPGSRFYNEQFF.

The CDR3: CASSASSGYTDTQYF. CDR3 DNA sequence: TGTGCCAGCAGCGCCTCTAGCGGCTACACAGATACGCAGTATTTT. The rearrangement joins TRBV9 to TRBJ2-3; 7 bases are a match to TRBD2. V lost 3 bases to trimming and J lost 2 bases; unmatched junction nucleotides: 6. The germline gives CDR1 SGDLS, CDR2 YYNGEE. This CDR3 has 15 residues.

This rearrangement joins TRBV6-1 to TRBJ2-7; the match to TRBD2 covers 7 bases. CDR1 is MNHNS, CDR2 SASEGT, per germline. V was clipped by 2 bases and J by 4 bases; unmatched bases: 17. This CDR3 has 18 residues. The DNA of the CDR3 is TGTGCCAGCAGTGAATTAAAGGATCGGGGGGTTTTATTTTACGAGCAGTACTTC. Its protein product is CASSELKDRGVLFYEQYF.

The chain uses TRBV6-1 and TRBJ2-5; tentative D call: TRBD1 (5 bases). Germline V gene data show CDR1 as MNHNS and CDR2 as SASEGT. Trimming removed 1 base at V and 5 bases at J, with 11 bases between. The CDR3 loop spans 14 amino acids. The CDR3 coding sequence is TGTGCCAGCAGTGAAGGCCAGGGATGGGAGACCCAGTACTTC. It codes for CASSEGQGWETQYF.

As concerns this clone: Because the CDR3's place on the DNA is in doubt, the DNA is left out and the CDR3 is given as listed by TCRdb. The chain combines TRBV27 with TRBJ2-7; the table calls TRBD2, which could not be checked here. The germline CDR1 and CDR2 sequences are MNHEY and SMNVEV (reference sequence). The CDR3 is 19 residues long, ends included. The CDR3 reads CASSLGTGVRMGRDYEQYF.

The CDR3 loop is CASSPLGLSYEQYF. DNA for the CDR3: TGTGCCAGCAGCCCACTAGGGCTCTCCTACGAGCAGTACTTC. The chain combines TRBV7-2 with TRBJ2-7, with a weak D call TRBD2 (5 bases). The V end lost 5 bases, the J end lost 0 bases, and 11 bases lay between the germline ends. CDR1 and CDR2 from the germline V gene are SGHTA and FQGNSA. This CDR3 comprises 14 residues.

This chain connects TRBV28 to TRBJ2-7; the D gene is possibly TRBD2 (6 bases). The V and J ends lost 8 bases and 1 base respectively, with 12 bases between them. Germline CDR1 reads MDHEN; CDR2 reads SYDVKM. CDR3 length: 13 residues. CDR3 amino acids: CASLRRDSYEQYF. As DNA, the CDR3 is TGTGCCAGCCTCCGGAGGGATTCCTACGAGCAGTACTTC.

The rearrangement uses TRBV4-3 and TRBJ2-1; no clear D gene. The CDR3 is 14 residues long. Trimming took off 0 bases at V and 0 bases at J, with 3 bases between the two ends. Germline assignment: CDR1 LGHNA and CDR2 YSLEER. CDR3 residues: CASSQEASYNEQFF. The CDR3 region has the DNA TGCGCCAGCAGCCAAGAAGCCTCCTACAATGAGCAGTTCTTC.

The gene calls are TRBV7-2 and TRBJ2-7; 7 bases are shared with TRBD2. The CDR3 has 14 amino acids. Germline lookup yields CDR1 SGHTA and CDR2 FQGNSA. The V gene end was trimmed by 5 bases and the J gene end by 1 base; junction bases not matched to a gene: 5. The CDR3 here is CASSPPGGSYEQYF. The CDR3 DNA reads TGTGCCAGCAGCCCCCCCGGGGGGTCCTACGAGCAGTACTTC.

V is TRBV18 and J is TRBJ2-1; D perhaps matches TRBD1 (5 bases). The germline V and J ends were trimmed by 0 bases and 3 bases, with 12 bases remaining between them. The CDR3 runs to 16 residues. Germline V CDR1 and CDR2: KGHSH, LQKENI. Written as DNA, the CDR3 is TGTGCCAGCTCACCACCCATCGTGCAGGGCTACAATGAGCAGTTCTTC. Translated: CASSPPIVQGYNEQFF.

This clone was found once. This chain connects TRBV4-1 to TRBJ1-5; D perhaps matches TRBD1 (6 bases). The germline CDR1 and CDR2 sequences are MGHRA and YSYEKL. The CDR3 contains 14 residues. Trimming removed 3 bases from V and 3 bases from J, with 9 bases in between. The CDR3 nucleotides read TGCGCCAGCAGCCACCGGACAGACAATCAGCCCCAGCATTTT. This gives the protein CASSHRTDNQPQHF.

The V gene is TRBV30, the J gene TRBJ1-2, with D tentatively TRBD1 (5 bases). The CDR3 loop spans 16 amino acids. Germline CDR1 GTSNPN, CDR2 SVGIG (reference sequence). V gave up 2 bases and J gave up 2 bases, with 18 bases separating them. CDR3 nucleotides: TGTGCCTGGAGTTCCCTCCCCAGGGATAAAAACTATGGCTACACCTTC. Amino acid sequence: CAWSSLPRDKNYGYTF.

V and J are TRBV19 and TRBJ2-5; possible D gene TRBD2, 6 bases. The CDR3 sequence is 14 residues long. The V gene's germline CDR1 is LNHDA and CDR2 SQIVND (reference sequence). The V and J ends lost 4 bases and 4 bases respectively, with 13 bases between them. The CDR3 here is CASSRGELGETQYF. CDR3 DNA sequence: TGTGCCAGTAGTAGGGGGGAGTTGGGAGAGACCCAGTACTTC. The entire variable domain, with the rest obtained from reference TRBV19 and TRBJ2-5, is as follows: DGGITQSPKYLFRKEGQNVTLSCEQNLNHDAMYWYRQDPGQGLRLIYYSQIVNDFQKGDIAEGYSVSREKKESFPLTVTSAQKNPTAFYLCASSRGELGETQYFGPGTRLLVL.

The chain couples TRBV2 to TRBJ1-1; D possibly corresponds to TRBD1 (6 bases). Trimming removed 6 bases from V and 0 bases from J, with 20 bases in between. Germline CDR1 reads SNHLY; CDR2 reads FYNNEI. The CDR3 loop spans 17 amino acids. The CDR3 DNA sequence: TGTGCCAGCAGGCCTAATTTGGACAGCCACTTGAACACTGAAGCTTTCTTT. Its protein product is CASRPNLDSHLNTEAFF.

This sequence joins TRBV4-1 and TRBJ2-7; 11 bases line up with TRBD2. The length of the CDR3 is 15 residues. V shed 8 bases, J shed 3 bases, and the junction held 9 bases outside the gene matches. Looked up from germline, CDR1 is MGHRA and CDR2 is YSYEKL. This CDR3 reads CASQQVGLADYEQYF. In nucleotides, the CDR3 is TGCGCCAGCCAACAGGTGGGACTAGCGGACTACGAGCAGTACTTC.

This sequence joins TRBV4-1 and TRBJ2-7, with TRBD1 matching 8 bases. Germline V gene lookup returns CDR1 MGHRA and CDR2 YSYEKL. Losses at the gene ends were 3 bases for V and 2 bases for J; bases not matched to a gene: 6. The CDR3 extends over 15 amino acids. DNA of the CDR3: TGCGCCAGCAGCCAGGGACAGGCGAGCGCCTACGAGCAGTACTTC. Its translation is CASSQGQASAYEQYF.

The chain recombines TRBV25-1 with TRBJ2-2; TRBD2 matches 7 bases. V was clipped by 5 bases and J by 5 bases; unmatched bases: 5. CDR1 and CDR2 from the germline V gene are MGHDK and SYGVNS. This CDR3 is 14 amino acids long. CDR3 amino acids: CASSILAWTGELFF. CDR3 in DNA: TGTGCCAGCAGTATACTAGCGTGGACCGGGGAGCTGTTTTTT.

CDR3 residues: CAWSPRDSFDQPQHF. CDR3 nucleotides: TGTGCCTGGAGCCCCCGGGACTCCTTCGACCAGCCCCAGCATTTT. This chain links TRBV30 with TRBJ1-5, with a possible D match to TRBD1 (5 bases). The CDR3 consists of 15 residues. The ends were cut back, 3 bases at V and 7 bases at J, with 19 bases in the middle. Germline V lookup: CDR1 GTSNPN, CDR2 SVGIG (reference sequence).

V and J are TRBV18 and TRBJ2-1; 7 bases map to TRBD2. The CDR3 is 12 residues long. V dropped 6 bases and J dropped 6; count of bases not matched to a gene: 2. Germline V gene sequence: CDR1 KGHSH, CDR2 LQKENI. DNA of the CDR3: TGTGCCAGCTCGGCTAGCGGCAATGAGCAGTTCTTC. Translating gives CASSASGNEQFF.

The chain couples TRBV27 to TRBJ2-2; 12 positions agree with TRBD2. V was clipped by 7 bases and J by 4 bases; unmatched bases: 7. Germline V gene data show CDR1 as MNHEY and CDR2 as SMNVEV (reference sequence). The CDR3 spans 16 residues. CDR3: CASTSGRVLPTGELFF. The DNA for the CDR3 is TGTGCCAGCACTAGCGGGAGGGTGCTCCCCACCGGGGAGCTGTTTTTT.